The clone carrying this T cell receptor (beta chain) has ten or more counts. This CDR3 comprises 16 residues. Germline V CDR1 and CDR2: MNHEY, SMNVEV (reference sequence). V was pared by 5 bases and J by 3 bases, with 11 bases of the junction left unmatched. This sample is drawn from a study of early T cells in non-severe SARS-CoV-2 infection. One entry per CDR3 protein results from TCRdb running MiXCR on the 5' RACE reads. The sample consists of about 64,000 distinct CDR3 sequences, about 10% of them appearing once. This sequence joins TRBV27 and TRBJ2-7, with 9 bases identical to TRBD2. This material consisted of whole blood, taken at baseline. The TCR was taken from an adult who was a healthcare worker with PCR-confirmed SARS-CoV-2 infection or an uninfected control (not recorded which). The CDR3: CASSPNLGTSLYEQYF. The CDR3 nucleotides read TGTGCCAGCAGTCCAAACCTCGGGACTAGCCTCTACGAGCAGTACTTC.